This T cell receptor beta chain was retrieved from a study of blood T cell repertoires in COVID-19. About the study: The study drew acute and convalescent COVID-19 samples from the United States, Italy and Spain.

Trimming took 5 bases from V and 6 from J; bases not matched to a gene: 7. The CDR3 runs to 14 residues. The germline CDR1 and CDR2 sequences are ENHRY and SYGVKD. Original data processing: Reference gene primer amplification yielded estimated nucleated cell counts. Sequenced by immunoSEQ multiplex PCR; TCRdb stores in-frame clones only, minus some. That table is the source of V, J and clone size, and D and trimming were worked out from the DNA. The data contain roughly 24,000 clones, approximately 90% of them singletons. The source is a human donor in a cohort sampled during active COVID-19. Source material: peripheral blood. The V call is TRBV10-3, the J call TRBJ1-5; TRBD1 agrees at 7 bases. DNA of the CDR3: TGTGCCATCAGTTCCGACAGGGAAAGTCAGCCCCAGCATTTT. Its translation: CAISSDRESQPQHF.